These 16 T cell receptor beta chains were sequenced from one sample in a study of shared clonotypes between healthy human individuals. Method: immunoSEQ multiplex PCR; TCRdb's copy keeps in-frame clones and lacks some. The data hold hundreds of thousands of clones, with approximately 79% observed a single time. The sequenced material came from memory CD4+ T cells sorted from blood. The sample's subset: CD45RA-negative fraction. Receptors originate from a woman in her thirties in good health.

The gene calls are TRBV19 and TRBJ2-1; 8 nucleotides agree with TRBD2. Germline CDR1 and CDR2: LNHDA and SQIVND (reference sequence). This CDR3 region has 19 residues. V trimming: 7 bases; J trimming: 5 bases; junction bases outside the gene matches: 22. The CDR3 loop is CASTPRPRLLAAKNNEQFF. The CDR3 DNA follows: TGTGCCAGTACCCCCCGCCCCCGACTACTAGCGGCCAAAAACAATGAGCAGTTCTTC. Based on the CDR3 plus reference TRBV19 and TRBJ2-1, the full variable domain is DGGITQSPKYLFRKEGQNVTLSCEQNLNHDAMYWYRQDPGQGLRLIYYSQIVNDFQKGDIAEGYSVSREKKESFPLTVTSAQKNPTAFYLCASTPRPRLLAAKNNEQFFGPGTRLTVL.

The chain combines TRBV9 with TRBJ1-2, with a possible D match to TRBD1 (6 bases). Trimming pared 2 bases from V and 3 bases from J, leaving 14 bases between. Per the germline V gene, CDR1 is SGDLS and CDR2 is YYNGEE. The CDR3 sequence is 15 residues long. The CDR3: CASSVAGVWDYGYTF. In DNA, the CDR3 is TGTGCCAGCAGCGTGGCAGGGGTATGGGACTATGGCTACACCTTC.

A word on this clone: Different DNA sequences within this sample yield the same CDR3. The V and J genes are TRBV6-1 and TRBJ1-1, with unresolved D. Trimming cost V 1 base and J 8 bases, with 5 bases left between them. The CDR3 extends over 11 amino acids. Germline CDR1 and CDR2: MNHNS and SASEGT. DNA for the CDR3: TGTGCCAGCAGTGAAGTACGAGAAGCTTTCTTT. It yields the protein CASSEVREAFF.

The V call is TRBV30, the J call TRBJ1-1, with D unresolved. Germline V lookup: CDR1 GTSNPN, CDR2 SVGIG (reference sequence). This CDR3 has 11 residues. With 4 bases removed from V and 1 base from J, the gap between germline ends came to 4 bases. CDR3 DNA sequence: TGTGCCTGGACCAAGAACACTGAAGCTTTCTTT. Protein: CAWTKNTEAFF.

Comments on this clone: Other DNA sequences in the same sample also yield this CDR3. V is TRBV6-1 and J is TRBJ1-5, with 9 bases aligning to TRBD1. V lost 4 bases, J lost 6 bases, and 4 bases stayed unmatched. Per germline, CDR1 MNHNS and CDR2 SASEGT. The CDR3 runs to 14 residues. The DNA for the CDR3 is TGTGCCAGCAGTGGTACAGGGGGCGGTCAGCCCCAGCATTTT. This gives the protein CASSGTGGGQPQHF.

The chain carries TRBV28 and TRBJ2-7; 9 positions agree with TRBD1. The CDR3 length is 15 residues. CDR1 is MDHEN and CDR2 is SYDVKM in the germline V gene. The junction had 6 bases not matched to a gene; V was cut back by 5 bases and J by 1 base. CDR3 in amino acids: CASSPGTGRSYEQYF. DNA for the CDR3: TGTGCCAGCAGTCCCGGGACAGGGCGATCCTACGAGCAGTACTTC.

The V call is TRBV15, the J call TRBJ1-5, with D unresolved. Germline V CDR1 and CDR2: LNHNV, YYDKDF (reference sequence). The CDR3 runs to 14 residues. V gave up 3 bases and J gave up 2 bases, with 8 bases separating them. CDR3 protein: CATSREQRNQPQHF. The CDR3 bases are TGTGCCACCAGCAGGGAACAGCGCAATCAGCCCCAGCATTTT. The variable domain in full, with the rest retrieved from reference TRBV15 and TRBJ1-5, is DAMVIQNPRYQVTQFGKPVTLSCSQTLNHNVMYWYQQKSSQAPKLLFHYYDKDFNNEADTPDNFQSRRPNTSFCFLDIRSPGLGDTAMYLCATSREQRNQPQHFGDGTRLSIL.

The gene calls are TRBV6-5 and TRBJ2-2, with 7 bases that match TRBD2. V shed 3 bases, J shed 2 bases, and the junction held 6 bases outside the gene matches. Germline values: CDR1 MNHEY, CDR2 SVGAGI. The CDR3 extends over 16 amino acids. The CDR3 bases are TGTGCCAGCAGTTATGGTAGCGGGTACAACACCGGGGAGCTGTTTTTT. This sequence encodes CASSYGSGYNTGELFF.

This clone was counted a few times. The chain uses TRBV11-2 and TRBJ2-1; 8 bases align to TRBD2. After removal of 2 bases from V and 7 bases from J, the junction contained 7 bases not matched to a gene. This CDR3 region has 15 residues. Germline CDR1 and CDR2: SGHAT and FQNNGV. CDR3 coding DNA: TGTGCCAGCAGCTTAAGGAGCGGGAGAGAAAATGAGCAGTTCTTC. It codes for CASSLRSGRENEQFF. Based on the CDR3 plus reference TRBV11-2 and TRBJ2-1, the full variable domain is EAGVAQSPRYKIIEKRQSVAFWCNPISGHATLYWYQQILGQGPKLLIQFQNNGVVDDSQLPKDRFSAERLKGVDSTLKIQPAKLEDSAVYLCASSLRSGRENEQFFGPGTRLTVL.

As DNA, the CDR3 is TGTGCCAGCAGCTATAACCCTCTAAGCTGGCAGTATTTT. Protein: CASSYNPLSWQYF. The J gene is TRBJ2-3, the V gene TRBV28; D ambiguous. CDR3 length: 13 amino acids. The germline gives CDR1 MDHEN, CDR2 SYDVKM. V was shortened by 6 bases and J by 11 bases, with 18 bases between the two germline ends.

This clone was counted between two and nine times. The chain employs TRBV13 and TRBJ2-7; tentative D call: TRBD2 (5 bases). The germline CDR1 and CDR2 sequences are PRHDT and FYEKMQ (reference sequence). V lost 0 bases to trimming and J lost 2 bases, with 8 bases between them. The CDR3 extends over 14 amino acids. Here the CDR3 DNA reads TGTGCCAGCAGCTTAGGCGGGGATCCCTACGAGCAGTACTTC. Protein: CASSLGGDPYEQYF.

CDR3 residues: CASSPQSSGELFF. The CDR3 DNA reads TGTGCCAGCTCACCACAATCGTCCGGGGAGCTGTTTTTT. The J gene is TRBJ2-2, the V gene TRBV18; D call uncertain. CDR1 KGHSH and CDR2 LQKENI come from the germline V gene. The CDR3 length is 13 residues. The V and J ends lost 1 base and 6 bases respectively, with 6 bases between them.

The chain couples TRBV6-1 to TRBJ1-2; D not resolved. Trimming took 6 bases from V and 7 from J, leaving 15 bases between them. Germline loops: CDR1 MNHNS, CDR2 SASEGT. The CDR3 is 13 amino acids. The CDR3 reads CASRPEGVGGYTF. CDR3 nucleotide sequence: TGTGCCAGCAGGCCCGAGGGCGTTGGTGGCTACACCTTC.

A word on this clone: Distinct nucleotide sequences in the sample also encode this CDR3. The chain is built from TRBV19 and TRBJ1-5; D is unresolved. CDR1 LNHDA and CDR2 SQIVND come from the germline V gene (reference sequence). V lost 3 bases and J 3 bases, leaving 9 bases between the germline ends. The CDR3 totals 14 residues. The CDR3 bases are TGTGCCAGTAGTATCACAGACTCCAATCAGCCCCAGCATTTT. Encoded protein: CASSITDSNQPQHF. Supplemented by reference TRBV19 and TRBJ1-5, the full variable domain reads DGGITQSPKYLFRKEGQNVTLSCEQNLNHDAMYWYRQDPGQGLRLIYYSQIVNDFQKGDIAEGYSVSREKKESFPLTVTSAQKNPTAFYLCASSITDSNQPQHFGDGTRLSIL.

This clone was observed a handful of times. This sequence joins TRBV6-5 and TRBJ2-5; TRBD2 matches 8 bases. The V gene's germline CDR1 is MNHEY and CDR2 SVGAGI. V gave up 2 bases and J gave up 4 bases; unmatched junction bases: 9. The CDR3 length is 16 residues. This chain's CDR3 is CASSYTPTSVGETQYF. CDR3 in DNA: TGTGCCAGCAGTTACACCCCGACTAGCGTCGGAGAGACCCAGTACTTC.

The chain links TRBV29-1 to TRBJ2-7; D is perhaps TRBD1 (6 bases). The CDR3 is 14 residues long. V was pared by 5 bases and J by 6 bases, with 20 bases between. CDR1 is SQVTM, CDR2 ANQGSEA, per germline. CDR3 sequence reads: CSVMTDSRISEQYF. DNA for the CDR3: TGCAGCGTTATGACGGACAGCAGGATTTCCGAGCAGTACTTC.